The source of this T cell receptor (beta chain) is a study of immune evolution from preneoplasia to lung adenocarcinoma. Measured with immunoSEQ multiplex PCR; TCRdb has only the in-frame clones, and not every one. This sample has about 5,000 clones, with nearly 80% found just once. This sequence originates from a person between 45 and 75 years old with lung adenocarcinoma. Material for sequencing was FFPE normal lung tissue adjacent to the tumor.

CDR3 region: CASSVGSGTEAFF. In DNA, the CDR3 is TGTGCCAGCAGCGTGGGAAGTGGGACTGAAGCTTTCTTT. The V call is TRBV5-6, the J call TRBJ1-1; D gene ambiguous. In germline, CDR1 is SGHDT, CDR2 YYEEEE. V dropped 4 bases and J dropped 5 bases, with 12 bases sitting between them. This CDR3 region has 13 residues.